The rows below give T cell receptor beta chains drawn from one sample of a study of T cell repertoires in cytomegalovirus infection. The antigens these receptors bind are not known. TCRdb reprocessed the reads via MiXCR and lists one record per CDR3 protein. Of hundreds of thousands of distinct CDR3 sequences listed, over 25% are singletons. Sequencing used cultured CD8+ T cells from PBMCs, obtained from culture after CMV antigen stimulation. The receptors here all came from a human donor in good health (CMV status not recorded). Some clones in this sample may be carry-over from other donors' samples. Both conserved end residues are part of each CDR3. Each record gives: J gene, D gene, clone size, V gene, CDR3 protein, CDR3 DNA. The D gene is left open where the match is weak. The size of a clone is reported for some rows only, either as once, few or many, or as a class for expanded clones.

J: TRBJ2-2
D: TRBD2
size: many
V: TRBV4-1
CDR3: CASSQAVAGGANTGELFF
DNA: TGCGCCAGCAGCCAAGCGGTAGCGGGGGGAGCGAACACCGGGGAGCTGTTTTTT

J: TRBJ2-7
D: -
size: -
V: TRBV7-2
CDR3: CASSPLGAKQYF
DNA: TGTGCCAGCAGTCCTCTCGGGGCTAAGCAGTACTTC

J: TRBJ2-1
D: -
size: -
V: TRBV11-2
CDR3: CASSLSSQGLGEQFF
DNA: TGTGCCAGCAGCTTATCTAGCCAGGGCCTAGGTGAGCAGTTCTTC

J: TRBJ2-2
D: TRBD2
size: few
V: TRBV6-6
CDR3: CASRPGDFLAGGFNTGELFF
DNA: TGTGCCAGCAGGCCGGGGGATTTTCTAGCGGGGGGTTTCAACACCGGGGAGCTGTTTTTT

J: TRBJ2-7
D: -
size: -
V: TRBV7-9
CDR3: CASSPKGRYEQYF
DNA: TGTGCCAGCAGCCCAAAAGGGCGCTACGAGCAGTACTTC

J: TRBJ1-2
D: -
size: -
V: TRBV6-8
CDR3: CASSYSQMGTQVYDYTF
DNA: TGTGCCAGCAGTTACTCCCAGATGGGCACCCAAGTATATGACTACACCTTC

J: TRBJ1-1
D: -
size: -
V: TRBV27
CDR3: CASSFLSGATEAFF
DNA: TGTGCCAGCAGTTTCCTTAGTGGAGCAACTGAAGCTTTCTTT

J: TRBJ2-5
D: TRBD1
size: -
V: TRBV7-9
CDR3: CASSPTTGLGETQYF
DNA: TGTGCCAGCAGCCCAACGACAGGGCTAGGAGAGACCCAGTACTTC

J: TRBJ2-1
D: -
size: -
V: TRBV6-1
CDR3: CASSPHGRGEQFF
DNA: TGTGCCAGCAGTCCTCATGGGCGGGGTGAGCAGTTCTTC

J: TRBJ2-2
D: -
size: -
V: TRBV27
CDR3: CASSFVRENTGELFF
DNA: TGTGCCAGCAGTTTTGTTCGGGAGAACACCGGGGAGCTGTTTTTT

J: TRBJ2-7
D: -
size: few
V: TRBV7-9
CDR3: CASMGTEAYEQYF
DNA: TGTGCCAGCATGGGGACGGAGGCCTACGAGCAGTACTTC

J: TRBJ2-7
D: -
size: -
V: TRBV6-5
CDR3: CASSYSTRVHWYEQYF
DNA: TGTGCCAGCAGTTACTCTACCAGGGTCCACTGGTACGAGCAGTACTTC

J: TRBJ2-3
D: TRBD1
size: many
V: TRBV7-9
CDR3: CASNDRGEDTQYF
DNA: TGTGCCAGCAACGACAGGGGTGAAGATACGCAGTATTTT

J: TRBJ2-1
D: -
size: -
V: TRBV12-3/TRBV12-4
CDR3: CASSLAVQGGQFF
DNA: TGTGCCAGCAGCCTGGCCGTACAGGGAGGGCAGTTCTTC

J: TRBJ2-2
D: -
size: -
V: TRBV10-3
CDR3: CAIRGRTDTGELFF
DNA: TGTGCCATCAGGGGACGGACAGACACCGGGGAGCTGTTTTTT

J: TRBJ2-1
D: -
size: many
V: TRBV7-2
CDR3: CASSQTSNEQFF
DNA: TGTGCCAGCAGCCAGACTAGTAATGAGCAGTTCTTC

J: TRBJ2-2
D: TRBD1
size: few
V: TRBV7-9
CDR3: CASSKRQGTTGELFF
DNA: TGTGCCAGCAGCAAAAGACAGGGGACCACCGGGGAGCTGTTTTTT

J: TRBJ2-3
D: TRBD2
size: -
V: TRBV12-3/TRBV12-4
CDR3: CASSLSSGGAKDTQYF
DNA: TGTGCCAGCAGTTTAAGTAGCGGGGGGGCGAAAGATACGCAGTATTTT

J: TRBJ2-7
D: TRBD2
size: -
V: TRBV7-6
CDR3: CVSSLTSPHYEQYF
DNA: TGTGTCAGCAGCTTGACTAGCCCCCACTACGAGCAGTACTTC

J: TRBJ1-4
D: -
size: -
V: TRBV7-9
CDR3: CASSPPWGSMVLFF
DNA: TGTGCCAGCAGCCCCCCCTGGGGCTCGATGGTACTGTTTTTT

J: TRBJ1-2
D: -
size: few
V: TRBV7-8
CDR3: CASSGTGSIYGYTF
DNA: TGTGCCAGCAGTGGCACAGGGTCTATCTATGGCTACACCTTC

J: TRBJ2-1
D: -
size: -
V: TRBV24-1
CDR3: CATSGWNEQFF
DNA: TGTGCCACCTCGGGGTGGAATGAGCAGTTCTTC

J: TRBJ2-1
D: -
size: -
V: TRBV7-8
CDR3: CASSLAGGFSYNEQFF
DNA: TGTGCCAGCAGCTTAGCGGGGGGATTCTCCTACAATGAGCAGTTCTTC

J: TRBJ2-7
D: -
size: -
V: TRBV20-1
CDR3: CSASGTSSYEQYF
DNA: TGCAGTGCTTCGGGAACAAGCTCCTACGAGCAGTACTTC

J: TRBJ1-5
D: -
size: -
V: TRBV12-3/TRBV12-4
CDR3: CASSLAPRGSNQPQHF
DNA: TGTGCCAGCAGTTTAGCGCCAAGAGGTAGCAATCAGCCCCAGCATTTT

J: TRBJ1-5
D: -
size: many
V: TRBV12-3/TRBV12-4
CDR3: CASSPPGAEGSNQPQHF
DNA: TGTGCCAGCAGTCCCCCGGGGGCGGAGGGTAGCAATCAGCCCCAGCATTTT

J: TRBJ1-2
D: TRBD1
size: many
V: TRBV7-6
CDR3: CASSLGVQGAGPFGYTF
DNA: TGTGCCAGCAGCTTAGGTGTCCAGGGGGCCGGGCCCTTTGGCTACACCTTC

J: TRBJ2-1
D: -
size: -
V: TRBV29-1
CDR3: CSVVPDYNEQFF
DNA: TGCAGCGTTGTGCCGGACTACAATGAGCAGTTCTTC

J: TRBJ1-6
D: TRBD1
size: few
V: TRBV4-1
CDR3: CASSLQGVDNSPLHF
DNA: TGCGCCAGCAGCCTACAGGGGGTGGATAATTCACCCCTCCACTTT

J: TRBJ2-1
D: -
size: -
V: TRBV29-1
CDR3: CSVANRTYNEQFF
DNA: TGCAGCGTCGCCAACCGGACCTACAATGAGCAGTTCTTC

J: TRBJ2-5
D: -
size: -
V: TRBV27
CDR3: CARGSQETQYF
DNA: TGTGCCAGAGGCAGTCAAGAGACCCAGTACTTC

J: TRBJ2-3
D: TRBD1
size: -
V: TRBV7-9
CDR3: CASSLGQGAPSTDTQYF
DNA: TGTGCCAGCAGCCTGGGACAGGGCGCACCTAGCACAGATACGCAGTATTTT

J: TRBJ2-7
D: -
size: once
V: TRBV2
CDR3: CASSETGRNSYEQYF
DNA: TGTGCCAGCAGTGAAACGGGGCGTAACTCCTACGAGCAGTACTTC

J: TRBJ1-2
D: -
size: -
V: TRBV7-9
CDR3: CASSLSGQANYGYTF
DNA: TGTGCCAGCAGCCTTTCAGGGCAGGCAAACTATGGCTACACCTTC

J: TRBJ2-7
D: -
size: -
V: TRBV6-2/TRBV6-3
CDR3: CASSQDYFEQYF
DNA: TGTGCCAGCAGCCAAGACTATTTTGAGCAGTACTTC

J: TRBJ1-1
D: TRBD1
size: -
V: TRBV5-1
CDR3: CASSSSGTGVMNTEAFF
DNA: TGCGCCAGCAGCTCTTCCGGGACAGGGGTGATGAACACTGAAGCTTTCTTT

J: TRBJ1-3
D: -
size: -
V: TRBV7-9
CDR3: CASSLAGESYSGNTIYF
DNA: TGTGCCAGCAGCTTAGCGGGGGAGAGCTACTCTGGAAACACCATATATTTT

J: TRBJ2-2
D: TRBD2
size: -
V: TRBV27
CDR3: CASSSPTSGGLGGELFF
DNA: TGTGCCAGCAGTTCCCCCACTAGCGGGGGGTTGGGCGGGGAGCTGTTTTTT

J: TRBJ2-5
D: -
size: -
V: TRBV9
CDR3: CASSVEWGAGETQYF
DNA: TGTGCCAGCAGCGTAGAATGGGGTGCAGGGGAGACCCAGTACTTC

J: TRBJ2-5
D: TRBD1
size: -
V: TRBV19
CDR3: CASSIDGTGGAETQYF
DNA: TGTGCCAGTAGTATAGACGGGACAGGGGGTGCGGAGACCCAGTACTTC

J: TRBJ2-3
D: -
size: -
V: TRBV5-6
CDR3: CASSLFTRTDTQYF
DNA: TGTGCCAGCAGCTTGTTCACTCGCACAGATACGCAGTATTTT

J: TRBJ2-1
D: -
size: many
V: TRBV4-1
CDR3: CASRHRVKDNEQFF
DNA: TGCGCCAGCAGGCACCGGGTTAAGGACAATGAGCAGTTCTTC

J: TRBJ2-1
D: -
size: few
V: TRBV6-6
CDR3: CASSYLADNEQFF
DNA: TGTGCCAGCAGTTACTTAGCGGACAATGAGCAGTTCTTC

J: TRBJ1-1
D: TRBD1
size: many
V: TRBV12-3/TRBV12-4
CDR3: CASSLQTGVPNTEAFF
DNA: TGTGCCAGCAGTTTGCAGACAGGGGTCCCGAACACTGAAGCTTTCTTT

J: TRBJ1-4
D: TRBD1
size: few
V: TRBV25-1
CDR3: CASIETGTEKLFF
DNA: TGTGCCAGCATTGAGACAGGGACTGAAAAACTGTTTTTT

J: TRBJ2-6
D: -
size: -
V: TRBV7-9
CDR3: CASSFRRAGANVLTF
DNA: TGTGCCAGCAGCTTTCGGCGGGCTGGGGCCAACGTCCTGACTTTC

J: TRBJ1-1
D: -
size: -
V: TRBV18
CDR3: CASSPQTENTEAFF
DNA: TGTGCCAGCTCACCTCAGACGGAGAACACTGAAGCTTTCTTT

J: TRBJ2-1
D: -
size: -
V: TRBV14
CDR3: CASSQEVAGLEQFF
DNA: TGTGCCAGCAGCCAAGAGGTGGCGGGACTTGAGCAGTTCTTC

J: TRBJ1-6
D: -
size: -
V: TRBV12-3/TRBV12-4
CDR3: CASSLFSYNSPLHF
DNA: TGTGCCAGCAGTTTGTTCTCCTATAATTCACCCCTCCACTTT

J: TRBJ2-7
D: -
size: -
V: TRBV7-2
CDR3: CASSNRPGTTPYEQYF
DNA: TGTGCCAGCAGCAACCGGCCCGGGACAACCCCTTACGAGCAGTACTTC

J: TRBJ2-1
D: TRBD2
size: few
V: TRBV7-6
CDR3: CASSSPGGARNEQFF
DNA: TGTGCCAGCAGCTCCCCCGGGGGGGCCCGCAATGAGCAGTTCTTC

J: TRBJ2-5
D: -
size: once
V: TRBV6-6
CDR3: CASSPQGGQETQYF
DNA: TGTGCCAGCAGTCCACAGGGAGGGCAAGAGACCCAGTACTTC

J: TRBJ2-7
D: -
size: -
V: TRBV7-9
CDR3: CASSPDRRPSYEQYF
DNA: TGTGCCAGCAGCCCCGACAGGCGACCCTCCTACGAGCAGTACTTC

J: TRBJ1-4
D: -
size: few
V: TRBV14
CDR3: CASSHYPPRGATNEKLFF
DNA: TGTGCCAGCAGCCATTACCCCCCAAGGGGAGCAACTAATGAAAAACTGTTTTTT

J: TRBJ2-7
D: -
size: few
V: TRBV6-5
CDR3: CASSYSPPDLPTYEQYF
DNA: TGTGCCAGCAGTTACTCACCACCGGACCTCCCTACCTACGAGCAGTACTTC

J: TRBJ1-1
D: -
size: many
V: TRBV7-3
CDR3: CASSLIRRENTEAFF
DNA: TGTGCCAGCAGCTTAATTCGCCGGGAGAACACTGAAGCTTTCTTT

J: TRBJ1-1
D: -
size: few
V: TRBV7-9
CDR3: CASSSTSWGLGAFF
DNA: TGTGCCAGCAGCTCAACCTCCTGGGGCCTGGGAGCTTTCTTT

J: TRBJ2-5
D: -
size: few
V: TRBV7-6
CDR3: CASSSAVLQETQYF
DNA: TGTGCCAGCAGCTCAGCGGTACTACAAGAGACCCAGTACTTC